The clone carrying this T cell receptor beta chain was seen only a few times. PCR employed 60 Vbeta and 13 Jbeta primers. Data came from immunoSEQ multiplex PCR; TCRdb stores just in-frame clones and leaves some out. The table has approximately 150,000 clones, around 68% seen once. This sample is drawn from a study of cytomegalovirus exposure and HLA in healthy donors. V dropped 4 bases and J dropped 3 bases, with 16 bases sitting between them. This CDR3 is 15 amino acids long. Germline assignment: CDR1 SGHRS and CDR2 YFSETQ. The V and J genes are TRBV5-1 and TRBJ1-1; D unresolved. The origin of this receptor is a man younger than 45 in good health and CMV-seropositive. Specimen: PBMCs. The chain's CDR3 is CASSLRSGFYTEAFF. The CDR3 nucleotides are TGCGCCAGCAGCCTGCGCTCAGGATTTTACACTGAAGCTTTCTTT.